The 23 T cell receptor beta chains in this list originate from one sample, sequenced in a study of T cell responses to AZD1222 COVID-19 vaccine. The data were produced by immunoSEQ multiplex PCR, yet TCRdb's version contains in-frame clones alone and is incomplete. This sample has around 120,000 clones, with approximately 80% found just once. The sequenced sample was peripheral blood, obtained 28 days after the second AZD1222 dose. The receptors were gathered from an adult who received the AZD1222 COVID-19 vaccine.

The J gene is TRBJ1-3, the V gene TRBV28; 7 bases are a match to TRBD1. Germline loops: CDR1 MDHEN, CDR2 SYDVKM. The CDR3 runs to 15 residues. The V gene end was trimmed by 8 bases and the J gene end by 0 bases; junction bases not matched to a gene: 7. The CDR3 is CASSMTGTSGNTIYF. In DNA, the CDR3 is TGTGCCAGCTCCATGACAGGGACCTCTGGAAACACCATATATTTT.

The chain joins TRBV19 to TRBJ2-4, with D unresolved. Trimming pared 8 bases from V and 2 bases from J, leaving 19 bases between. Germline values: CDR1 LNHDA, CDR2 SQIVND (reference sequence). The CDR3 spans 16 residues. In DNA, the CDR3 is TGTGCCAGTCGTTTAGGATCTATTGGGCCCAAAAACATTCAGTACTTC. Its protein is CASRLGSIGPKNIQYF.

The chain combines TRBV10-3 with TRBJ2-1, with 13 bases identical to TRBD2. With 6 bases clipped from V and 6 bases from J, the junction kept 5 bases outside the gene matches. The CDR3 is 15 residues long. The germline gives CDR1 ENHRY, CDR2 SYGVKD. CDR3: CAIRATSGGANEQFF. CDR3 in DNA: TGTGCCATCAGGGCCACTAGCGGGGGGGCCAATGAGCAGTTCTTC.

This clone has a handful of counts. The V call is TRBV19, the J call TRBJ2-1; tentatively, D is TRBD2 (6 bases). The V gene lost 4 bases and the J gene lost 8 bases, with 21 bases spanning the gap. The CDR3 covers 16 residues. Germline V CDR1 and CDR2: LNHDA, SQIVND (reference sequence). This CDR3 is CASSTLEGLLGYEQFF. CDR3 sequence (DNA): TGTGCCAGTAGTACCCTAGAGGGACTTCTCGGCTATGAGCAGTTCTTC.

In DNA form, the CDR3 reads TGCAGCGCTAACCGACAGGGCTACGAGCAGTACTTC. This encodes CSANRQGYEQYF. The rearrangement joins TRBV29-1 to TRBJ2-7; 7 nucleotides line up with TRBD1. Germline values: CDR1 SQVTM, CDR2 ANQGSEA. V lost 7 bases and J lost 3; bases outside the gene matches: 6. There are 12 residues in the CDR3.

The chain links TRBV6-4 to TRBJ1-2; D unclear. Trimming took off 4 bases at V and 4 bases at J, with 4 bases between the two ends. Germline loops: CDR1 MRHNA, CDR2 SNTAGT. This CDR3 contains 11 residues. The CDR3 here is CASSARYGYTF. Here the CDR3 DNA reads TGTGCCAGCAGTGCTCGCTATGGCTACACCTTC.

The CDR3: CASSLMGVAPQGYTF. The CDR3 DNA follows: TGCGCCAGCAGCTTGATGGGGGTAGCCCCTCAAGGCTACACCTTC. The J gene is TRBJ1-2, the V gene TRBV5-1; tentative D call: TRBD1 (5 bases). CDR3 length: 15 residues. V lost 1 base to trimming and J lost 8 bases, with 18 bases between them. CDR1 and CDR2 from the germline V gene are SGHRS and YFSETQ. Together with reference TRBV5-1 and TRBJ1-2, the CDR3 gives the full variable domain: KAGVTQTPRYLIKTRGQQVTLSCSPISGHRSVSWYQQTPGQGLQFLFEYFSETQRNKGNFPGRFSGRQFSNSRSEMNVSTLELGDSALYLCASSLMGVAPQGYTFGSGTRLTVV.

The chain links TRBV7-2 to TRBJ1-2; unclear D gene. V was clipped by 0 bases and J by 2 bases, with 4 bases between them. CDR1 is SGHTA and CDR2 is FQGNSA in the germline V gene. The CDR3 is made up of 13 amino acids. The CDR3 sequence is CASSLARNYGYTF. The CDR3, as DNA: TGTGCCAGCAGCTTAGCGCGGAACTATGGCTACACCTTC.

The CDR3 loop is CASSLSLSGGSYEQYF. In nucleotides, the CDR3 is TGTGCCAGCAGTTTATCTCTTAGCGGGGGCTCCTACGAGCAGTACTTC. V and J are TRBV27 and TRBJ2-7, with 9 bases that match TRBD2. The CDR3 length is 16 residues. In germline, CDR1 is MNHEY, CDR2 SMNVEV (reference sequence). The V segment lost 0 bases and the J segment 0 bases; nucleotides outside the gene matches: 3.

This clone was found once. CDR3 DNA: TGTGCCAGCAGTTTTGGAGGCCTCGGAGGTTCACCCCTCCACTTT. This sequence encodes CASSFGGLGGSPLHF. The chain uses TRBV27 and TRBJ1-6; D not resolved. The length of the CDR3 is 15 residues. The V gene lost 3 bases and the J gene lost 9 bases, with 15 bases spanning the gap. Germline-derived CDR1 and CDR2 are MNHEY and SMNVEV (reference sequence).

This rearrangement joins TRBV7-2 to TRBJ1-6, with 7 bases matching TRBD1. Germline assignment: CDR1 SGHTA and CDR2 FQGNSA. The CDR3 sequence is 15 residues long. V lost 1 base and J lost 7; bases outside the gene matches: 4. In DNA, the CDR3 is TGTGCCAGCAGCTTAGAAGGGACAGTCAATTCACCCCTCCACTTT. Protein: CASSLEGTVNSPLHF.

The chain recombines TRBV6-5 with TRBJ2-5; no clear D. Trimming removed 2 bases at V and 3 bases at J, with 10 bases between. CDR3 length: 14 amino acids. Germline V lookup: CDR1 MNHEY, CDR2 SVGAGI. CDR3 bases: TGTGCCAGCAGTTACACAGCGTGGGAAGAGACCCAGTACTTC. Translation: CASSYTAWEETQYF.

This rearrangement joins TRBV28 to TRBJ1-2, with D possibly matching TRBD1 (5 bases). V lost 7 bases to trimming and J lost 5 bases, with 14 bases between them. CDR1 and CDR2 from the germline V gene are MDHEN and SYDVKM. The CDR3 spans 13 residues. The CDR3 DNA reads TGTGCCAGCACTCCAGGGCATGGGTATGGCTACACCTTC. This sequence encodes CASTPGHGYGYTF.

The gene calls are TRBV6-5 and TRBJ1-4; weak D call: TRBD1 (5 bases). The germline V gene encodes CDR1 MNHEY and CDR2 SVGAGI. Trimming pared 5 bases from V and 14 bases from J, leaving 24 bases between. The CDR3 loop spans 15 amino acids. In nucleotides, the CDR3 is TGTGCCAGCAGTCCCTACGCCGGGACCGAGGAATTGCTGTTTTTT. It yields the protein CASSPYAGTEELLFF.

This clone appeared a few times. The chain has TRBV27 and TRBJ1-1; 7 bases are a match to TRBD1. The CDR3 sequence is 19 residues long. The germline gives CDR1 MNHEY, CDR2 SMNVEV (reference sequence). V gave up 0 bases and J gave up 3 bases; unmatched junction bases: 16. The CDR3 DNA is TGTGCCAGCAGTTTATCGGGGCCCTGGGGGGACAGCTGGCACACTGAAGCTTTCTTT. The encoded protein is CASSLSGPWGDSWHTEAFF.

This chain links TRBV2 with TRBJ2-7, with D unresolved. The length of the CDR3 is 13 residues. The germline CDR1 and CDR2 sequences are SNHLY and FYNNEI. V lost 3 bases and J 4 bases, leaving 10 bases between the germline ends. CDR3 sequence (DNA): TGTGCCAGCAGTGACGTGGGCTCTTACGAGCAGTACTTC. Translating it yields CASSDVGSYEQYF.

The chain has TRBV28 and TRBJ1-2; D not certain. Trimming left V 5 bases short and J 6 bases short, with 16 bases between. CDR3 length equals 14 residues. Germline V lookup: CDR1 MDHEN, CDR2 SYDVKM. Here the CDR3 DNA reads TGTGCCAGCAGTCCCTTGTGGAGGCTAGATGGCTACACCTTC. It specifies CASSPLWRLDGYTF.

The J gene is TRBJ1-3, the V gene TRBV19; D unclear. This CDR3 contains 14 residues. The V end was cut by 3 bases, the J end by 0 bases, with 6 bases between. The V gene's germline CDR1 is LNHDA and CDR2 SQIVND (reference sequence). Here the CDR3 DNA reads TGTGCCAGTAGTATCTTAAGCTCTGGAAACACCATATATTTT. Encoded protein: CASSILSSGNTIYF.

This chain's CDR3 is CASSLIGTREGTGELFF. The DNA for the CDR3 is TGTGCCAGCAGCTTAATCGGGACTCGGGAAGGGACCGGGGAGCTGTTTTTT. The V gene is TRBV7-8, the J gene TRBJ2-2; the D gene is possibly TRBD2 (6 bases). The CDR3 extends over 17 amino acids. The germline V and J ends were trimmed by 2 bases and 5 bases, with 18 bases remaining between them. Looked up from germline, CDR1 is SGHVS and CDR2 is FQNEAQ. Full variable domain (rest looked up from reference TRBV7-8 and TRBJ2-2): GAGVSQSPRYKVAKRGQDVALRCDPISGHVSLFWYQQALGQGPEFLTYFQNEAQLDKSGLPSDRFFAERPEGSVSTLKIQRTQQEDSAVYLCASSLIGTREGTGELFFGEGSRLTVL.

The chain links TRBV27 to TRBJ2-1; 13 nucleotides match TRBD2. The CDR3 spans 16 residues. CDR1 MNHEY and CDR2 SMNVEV come from the germline V gene (reference sequence). V shed 3 bases and J 5 bases; nucleotides not matched to a gene: 4. The DNA for the CDR3 is TGTGCCAGCAGTTTTCGGGGACTAGCGGGGAACAATGAGCAGTTCTTC. This translates into CASSFRGLAGNNEQFF.

This clone was seen just once. V and J are TRBV4-2 and TRBJ2-1; D possibly corresponds to TRBD1 (6 bases). Per the germline V gene, CDR1 is LGHNA and CDR2 is YNFKEQ. The V end was cut by 0 bases, the J end by 1 base, with 10 bases between. CDR3 length equals 16 residues. The CDR3 here is CASSQERGMSYNEQFF. For the CDR3, the DNA is TGTGCCAGCAGCCAAGAAAGGGGGATGTCCTACAATGAGCAGTTCTTC.

In its sample, this clone was seen a few times. The chain recombines TRBV19 with TRBJ1-2; 7 bases align to TRBD1. Germline-derived CDR1 and CDR2 are LNHDA and SQIVND (reference sequence). The trim removed 4 bases at V and 2 bases at J, leaving 10 bases unmatched. The CDR3 is made up of 16 amino acids. The DNA for the CDR3 is TGTGCCAGTAGTACCAGCCACAGGGGACCGAACTATGGCTACACCTTC. Its protein product is CASSTSHRGPNYGYTF.

This clone came up once. This chain connects TRBV19 to TRBJ2-7, with 9 positions matching TRBD1. V lost 5 bases, J lost 2 bases, and 7 bases stayed unmatched. Germline V gives CDR1 LNHDA, CDR2 SQIVND (reference sequence). This CDR3 contains 15 residues. The CDR3 loop is CASSLGTGPTYEQYF. CDR3 sequence (DNA): TGTGCCAGTAGTCTGGGGACAGGGCCCACCTACGAGCAGTACTTC.